This T cell receptor beta chain was sequenced for a study of T cell responses to AZD1222 COVID-19 vaccine. Study conclusions and caveats: White British ancestry dominated among donors, who included more females, and clonal diversity was possibly underestimated. Scientists sampled the repertoires only once the peak T cell response had passed. There were vaccine-associated CD4 TCRs across spike, dominant at 160-218 and 743-854.

Trimming cost V 5 bases and J 6 bases; bases outside gene matches: 12. Germline CDR1 and CDR2: KGHSH and LQKENI. The CDR3 runs 15 residues. This clone occurred a few times. Antigen: not known. Generated by immunoSEQ multiplex PCR, the TCRdb table keeps only in-frame clones and is missing some. The sample shows more than 75,000 clones, 80% to 90% of them seen only once. Specimen: peripheral blood, collected on day 0 of AZD1222 vaccination. This clonotype was sampled from an adult in good health. This chain joins TRBV18 and TRBJ2-7; TRBD1 matches 8 bases. The CDR3 nucleotides are TGTGCCAGCTCAACCTCGACAGGGGAGCTAAGCGAGCAGTACTTC. Residues: CASSTSTGELSEQYF.